A selection of T cell receptor beta chains follows, all from one sample in a study of post-analysis software for immune sequencing data. MiXCR, applied by TCRdb to the PCR reads, yields one record per CDR3 protein. The data contain some 800,000 distinct CDR3 sequences, around 45% of them singletons. Sequenced sample: blood. Receptors were obtained from a girl aged 5 to 17 with multiple sclerosis. CDR3s include the opening cysteine and the closing phenylalanine or tryptophan. Rows give clone size only sometimes, using once, few, many, or a class for an expanded clone.

CASSLRRELGNYGYTF | TRBV13 | once
CASSPSVGFQETQYF | TRBV12-3/TRBV12-4 | .
CASSLLDSGSSYNEQFF | TRBV7-9 | few
CASRLLSGTAQYF | TRBV7-2 | few
CASGLADARLNTEAFF | TRBV12-5 | .
CAIRGHSSYEQYF | TRBV10-3 | few
CASSSGPKGAEQYF | TRBV7-3 | .
CASSQEARSSYGYTF | TRBV4-3 | .
CASSLGTSVNEQFF | TRBV11-2 | .
CASSEAGGRTDTQYF | TRBV6-1 | few
CASSKSGSYNEQFF | TRBV12-3/TRBV12-4 | few
CASSTGQGATDTQYF | TRBV12-3/TRBV12-4 | .